Below, 4 T cell receptor beta chains from the same sample are listed, as sequenced in a study of spatial heterogeneity in lung cancer. The time point here: sample taken at primary tumor resection. MiXCR, run by TCRdb on the 5' RACE reads, gives a single entry per CDR3 protein. Of some 22,000 distinct CDR3 sequences in the sample, approximately 4.8% are singletons; the top ten hold around 5.5%. The specimen comprised PBMCs, sampled at surgery. These receptor sequences come from a male donor with early-stage non-small cell lung cancer.

This chain uses TRBV12-3 or TRBV12-4 with TRBJ1-5; TRBD1 is a possible D gene (5 bases). The V end was cut by 5 bases, the J end by 1 base, with 6 bases between. This CDR3 has 13 amino acids. CDR3 sequence (DNA): TGTGCCAGCAGTCGGGACAGCAATCAGCCCCAGCATTTT. Residues: CASSRDSNQPQHF.

This clonotype was seen a few times. V gene TRBV19 combines with J gene TRBJ2-2; TRBD2 agrees at 12 bases. V gave up 6 bases and J gave up 5 bases; unmatched junction bases: 10. CDR3 length: 17 amino acids. Germline-derived CDR1 and CDR2 are LNHDA and SQIVND (reference sequence). The CDR3: CASRGLAGPRGTGELFF. Here the CDR3 DNA reads TGTGCCAGTAGGGGACTAGCGGGTCCTAGAGGTACCGGGGAGCTGTTTTTT.

This clonotype was observed many times. The CDR3: CASSPRLAGEQYF. The CDR3, as DNA: TGTGCCAGCAGCCCTAGACTAGCGGGAGAGCAGTACTTC. This chain uses TRBV7-2 with TRBJ2-7; 11 bases line up with TRBD2. The junction had 4 bases not matched to a gene; V was cut back by 5 bases and J by 7 bases. This CDR3 contains 13 residues. Germline V gene lookup returns CDR1 SGHTA and CDR2 FQGNSA.

This clonotype was observed many times. The chain combines TRBV5-5 with TRBJ2-3, with D possibly TRBD2 on 6 matching bases. CDR3 length equals 15 residues. Trimming removed 1 base from V and 4 bases from J, with 13 bases in between. Germline CDR1 is SGHKS and CDR2 is YYEKEE (reference sequence). The CDR3 nucleotides read TGTGCCAGCAGCTTGAGGGCAGGGAGGCCAGATACGCAGTATTTT. It encodes CASSLRAGRPDTQYF.